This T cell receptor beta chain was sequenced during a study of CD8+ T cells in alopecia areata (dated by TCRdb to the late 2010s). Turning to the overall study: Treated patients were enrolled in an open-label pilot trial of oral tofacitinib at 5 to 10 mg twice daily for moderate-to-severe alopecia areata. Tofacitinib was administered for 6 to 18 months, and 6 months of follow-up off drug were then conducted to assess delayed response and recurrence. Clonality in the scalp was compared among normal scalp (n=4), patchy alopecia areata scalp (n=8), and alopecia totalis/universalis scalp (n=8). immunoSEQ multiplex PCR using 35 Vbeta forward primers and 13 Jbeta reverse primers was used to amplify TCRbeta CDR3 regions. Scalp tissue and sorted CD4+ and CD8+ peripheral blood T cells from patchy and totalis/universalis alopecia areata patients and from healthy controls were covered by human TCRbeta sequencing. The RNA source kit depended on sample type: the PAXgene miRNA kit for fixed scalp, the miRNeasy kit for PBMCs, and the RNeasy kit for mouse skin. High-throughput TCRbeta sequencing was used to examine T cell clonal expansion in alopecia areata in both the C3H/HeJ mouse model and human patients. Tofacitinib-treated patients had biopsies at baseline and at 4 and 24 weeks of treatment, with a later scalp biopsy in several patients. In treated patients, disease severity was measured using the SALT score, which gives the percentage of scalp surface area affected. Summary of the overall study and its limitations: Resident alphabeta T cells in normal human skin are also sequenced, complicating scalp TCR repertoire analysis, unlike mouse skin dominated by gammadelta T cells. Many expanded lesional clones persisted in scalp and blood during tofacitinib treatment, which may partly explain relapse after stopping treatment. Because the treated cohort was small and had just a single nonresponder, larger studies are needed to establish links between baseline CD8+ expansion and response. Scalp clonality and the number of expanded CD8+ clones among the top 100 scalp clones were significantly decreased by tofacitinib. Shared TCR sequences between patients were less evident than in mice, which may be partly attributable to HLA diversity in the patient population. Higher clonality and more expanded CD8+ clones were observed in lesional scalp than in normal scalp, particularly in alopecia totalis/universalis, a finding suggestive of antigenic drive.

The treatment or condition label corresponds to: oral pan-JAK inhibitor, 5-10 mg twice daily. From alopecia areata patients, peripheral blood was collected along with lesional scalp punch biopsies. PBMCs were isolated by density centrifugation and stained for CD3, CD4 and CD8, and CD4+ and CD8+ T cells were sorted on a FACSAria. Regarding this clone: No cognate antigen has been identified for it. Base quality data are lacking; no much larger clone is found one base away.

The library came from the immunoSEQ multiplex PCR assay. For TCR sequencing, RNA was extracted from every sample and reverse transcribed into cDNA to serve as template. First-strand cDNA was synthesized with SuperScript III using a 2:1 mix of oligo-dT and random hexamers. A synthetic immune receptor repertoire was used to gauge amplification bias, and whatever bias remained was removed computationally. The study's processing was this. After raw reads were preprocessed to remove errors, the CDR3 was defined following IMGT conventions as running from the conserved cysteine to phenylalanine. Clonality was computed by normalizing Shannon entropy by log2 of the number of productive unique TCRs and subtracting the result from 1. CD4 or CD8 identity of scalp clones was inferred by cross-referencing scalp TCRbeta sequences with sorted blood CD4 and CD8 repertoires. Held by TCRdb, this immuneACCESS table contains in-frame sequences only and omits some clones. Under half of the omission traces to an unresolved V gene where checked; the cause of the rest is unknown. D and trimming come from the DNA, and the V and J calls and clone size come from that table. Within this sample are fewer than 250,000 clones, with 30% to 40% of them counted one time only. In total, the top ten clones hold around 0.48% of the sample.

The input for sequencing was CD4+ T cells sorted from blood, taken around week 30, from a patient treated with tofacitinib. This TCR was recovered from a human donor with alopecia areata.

The DNA sequence reads TGCGCCAGCAGCTTGGCCGCCGGGACAGGGGGTGTCGGAACTGAAGCTTTCTTT. Its product reads: CASSLAAGTGGVGTEAFF. The V and J genes are TRBV5-1 and TRBJ1-1; a stretch of 11 junction bases matches TRBD1. The CDR3 measures 18 amino acids from cysteine to phenylalanine. Here the CDR3 DNA is all that survives: 54 bases in frame from base 1. The junction shows trimming of 0 bases on V and 5 bases on J, and the gene matches do not reach 12 bases of it. CDR1 is given as SGHRS and CDR2 as YFSETQ, both from the germline V gene.